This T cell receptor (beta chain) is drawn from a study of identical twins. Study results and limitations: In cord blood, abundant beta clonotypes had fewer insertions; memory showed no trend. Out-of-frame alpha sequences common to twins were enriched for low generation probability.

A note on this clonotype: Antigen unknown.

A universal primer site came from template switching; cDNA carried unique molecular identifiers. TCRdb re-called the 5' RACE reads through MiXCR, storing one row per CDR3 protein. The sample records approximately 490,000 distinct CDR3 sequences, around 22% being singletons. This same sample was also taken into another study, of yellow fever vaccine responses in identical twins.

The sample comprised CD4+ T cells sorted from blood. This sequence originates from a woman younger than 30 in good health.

CDR3 region: CASSLADATDTQYF. DNA of the CDR3: TGCGCCAGCAGCTTGGCAGATGCCACAGATACGCAGTATTTT. The V call is TRBV5-1, the J call TRBJ2-3; D call uncertain. Germline loops: CDR1 SGHRS, CDR2 YFSETQ. Trimming stripped 0 bases from V and 2 bases from J, with 7 bases between. This CDR3 spans 14 amino acids.